Listed here are 32 T cell receptor beta chains from one sample, sequenced in a study of blood T cell repertoires in COVID-19. Data came from immunoSEQ multiplex PCR; TCRdb stores just in-frame clones and leaves some out. The sample carries about 250,000 clones, approximately 86% recorded once. The material sequenced was peripheral blood. The receptor set was obtained from a man older than 75 with acute or convalescent COVID-19.

The chain uses TRBV29-1 and TRBJ2-7; TRBD1 is a possible D gene (6 bases). Trimming stripped 7 bases from V and 0 bases from J, with 16 bases between. There are 14 residues in the CDR3. CDR1 and CDR2 (germline): SQVTM, ANQGSEA. This CDR3 reads CSASRDMASYEQYF. DNA for the CDR3: TGCAGCGCGAGCCGGGACATGGCCTCCTACGAGCAGTACTTC.

The V gene is TRBV5-1, the J gene TRBJ1-3; tentative D call: TRBD1 (5 bases). Germline V CDR1 and CDR2: SGHRS, YFSETQ. The CDR3 is 16 residues long. Deletions cut 0 bases from V and 5 bases from J, with 15 bases between. CDR3 DNA: TGCGCCAGCAGCTTGGGGGACTTACCCAGCCGAAACACCATATATTTT. Translation: CASSLGDLPSRNTIYF. Full variable domain (missing parts from reference TRBV5-1 and TRBJ1-3): KAGVTQTPRYLIKTRGQQVTLSCSPISGHRSVSWYQQTPGQGLQFLFEYFSETQRNKGNFPGRFSGRQFSNSRSEMNVSTLELGDSALYLCASSLGDLPSRNTIYFGEGSWLTVV.

The CDR3, as DNA: TGTGCCAGCAGGACTTTAGGGACAATCTATGGCTACACCTTC. Amino acid sequence: CASRTLGTIYGYTF. The chain uses TRBV2 and TRBJ1-2, with D possibly being TRBD1 (6 bases). The V and J ends lost 6 bases and 4 bases respectively, with 15 bases between them. The CDR3 sequence is 14 residues long. CDR1 SNHLY and CDR2 FYNNEI come from the germline V gene.

The gene calls are TRBV19 and TRBJ2-1, with TRBD2 matching over 7 bases. J gave up 4 bases and V 7 bases, and 13 bases lay outside the gene matches. The CDR3 spans 16 residues. Germline CDR1 LNHDA, CDR2 SQIVND (reference sequence). The CDR3 is CASKREAGVGYNEQFF. CDR3 sequence (DNA): TGTGCCAGTAAAAGGGAGGCGGGAGTCGGATACAATGAGCAGTTCTTC.

This clone was seen a few times. This chain connects TRBV4-2 to TRBJ2-2, with 10 bases that match TRBD1. With V trimmed by 1 base and J by 1 base, 0 bases remained unmatched. The germline CDR1 and CDR2 sequences are LGHNA and YNFKEQ. The CDR3 runs to 16 residues. CDR3 DNA: TGTGCCAGCAGCCAAGGGGACAGGGGGAACACCGGGGAGCTGTTTTTT. Amino acid sequence: CASSQGDRGNTGELFF.

The chain recombines TRBV5-6 with TRBJ2-5; TRBD1 agrees at 9 bases. The germline gives CDR1 SGHDT, CDR2 YYEEEE. CDR3 length: 16 amino acids. V shed 3 bases and J 5 bases; nucleotides not matched to a gene: 11. The DNA of the CDR3 is TGTGCCAGCAGCTACAAACAGGGGGCGTACGGTGAGACCCAGTACTTC. Translating gives CASSYKQGAYGETQYF.

This clone was seen a single time. This chain links TRBV7-3 with TRBJ2-3, with 14 bases fitting TRBD2. V was clipped by 4 bases and J by 4 bases; unmatched bases: 7. The CDR3 loop spans 17 amino acids. CDR1 is SGHTA and CDR2 is FQGTGA in the germline V gene. CDR3: CASSSGLAGGIADTQYF. CDR3 bases: TGTGCCAGCAGCTCAGGACTAGCGGGAGGTATCGCAGATACGCAGTATTTT.

This chain connects TRBV28 to TRBJ1-2, with TRBD1 matching over 9 bases. After removal of 5 bases from V and 7 bases from J, the junction contained 17 bases not matched to a gene. From germline, CDR1 is MDHEN and CDR2 SYDVKM. CDR3 size: 17 residues. The CDR3 region is CASSLQGQGVLAGGYTF. CDR3 sequence (DNA): TGTGCCAGCAGTCTTCAGGGACAGGGAGTTCTAGCCGGTGGCTACACCTTC.

The J gene is TRBJ1-1, the V gene TRBV5-4; D is possibly TRBD1 (5 bases). V lost 0 bases, J lost 0 bases, and 18 bases lay in between. The germline gives CDR1 SGHNT, CDR2 YYREEE (reference sequence). This CDR3 region has 18 residues. Written as DNA, the CDR3 is TGTGCCAGCAGCTTGGGATGGAGACAGACAGTATTGAACACTGAAGCTTTCTTT. Protein product: CASSLGWRQTVLNTEAFF.

This chain joins TRBV6-2 or TRBV6-3 and TRBJ1-5; 11 bases are a match to TRBD1. This CDR3 is built from 17 residues. CDR1 and CDR2 from the germline V gene are MNHEY and SVGEGT. V gave up 2 bases and J gave up 0 bases; unmatched junction bases: 3. CDR3 DNA: TGTGCCAGCAGTTACCTTGGGACAGGGGGTAGCAATCAGCCCCAGCATTTT. Amino acid sequence: CASSYLGTGGSNQPQHF.

This clone appeared a few times. The rearrangement uses TRBV7-9 and TRBJ2-1; tentatively, D is TRBD2 (6 bases). The V end was cut by 5 bases, the J end by 3 bases, with 17 bases between. Germline V lookup: CDR1 SEHNR, CDR2 FQNEAQ (reference sequence). CDR3 size: 16 residues. The CDR3 protein is CASSLGVSGYYNEQFF. The CDR3 coding sequence is TGTGCCAGCAGCCTAGGTGTTAGCGGTTACTACAATGAGCAGTTCTTC. Using reference TRBV7-9 and TRBJ2-1 for the parts outside the CDR3, the full variable domain is DTGVSQNPRHKITKRGQNVTFRCDPISEHNRLYWYRQTLGQGPEFLTYFQNEAQLEKSRLLSDRFSAERPKGSFSTLEIQRTEQGDSAMYLCASSLGVSGYYNEQFFGPGTRLTVL.

In DNA form, the CDR3 reads TGTGCCAGCAGCTTCGGTCTAGCGGGAGAGGCAGAGACCCAGTACTTC. Protein: CASSFGLAGEAETQYF. The J gene is TRBJ2-5, the V gene TRBV11-3; 10 positions match TRBD2. Trimming at V came to 3 bases and at J to 4 bases, leaving 8 bases not matched to a gene. There are 16 residues in the CDR3. The V gene's germline CDR1 is SGHNT and CDR2 YENEEA.

The table lists this clone with a few counts. This chain joins TRBV28 and TRBJ2-1; 8 bases line up with TRBD2. Germline V CDR1 and CDR2: MDHEN, SYDVKM. V shed 7 bases, J shed 7 bases, and the junction held 12 bases outside the gene matches. CDR3 length: 15 residues. CDR3 sequence reads: CASILSGSRSNEQFF. The CDR3 DNA sequence: TGTGCCAGCATCTTGAGCGGGAGCAGATCGAATGAGCAGTTCTTC.

The V call is TRBV5-5, the J call TRBJ2-1; TRBD2 agrees at 12 bases. V was clipped by 0 bases and J by 0 bases; unmatched bases: 4. Germline CDR1 SGHKS, CDR2 YYEKEE (reference sequence). The CDR3 contains 18 residues. DNA for the CDR3: TGTGCCAGCAGCTTGGCTAGCGGGAGGGTCAGCTCCTACAATGAGCAGTTCTTC. Translation: CASSLASGRVSSYNEQFF.

This sequence joins TRBV10-3 and TRBJ1-5, with D tentatively TRBD1 (5 bases). The germline V and J ends were trimmed by 4 bases and 9 bases, with 19 bases remaining between them. The CDR3 is made up of 15 amino acids. Per the germline V gene, CDR1 is ENHRY and CDR2 is SYGVKD. As DNA, the CDR3 is TGTGCCATCAGTGGGTCAGGGCCCGGGAGCACGCCCCAGCATTTT. This codes for CAISGSGPGSTPQHF.

The CDR3 loop reads CASSPQDFTDTQYF. In DNA form, the CDR3 reads TGTGCCAGCAGCCCCCAGGACTTTACAGATACGCAGTATTTT. This sequence joins TRBV5-4 and TRBJ2-3, with D maybe TRBD2 (5 bases). This CDR3 comprises 14 residues. Trimming removed 4 bases at V and 3 bases at J, with 12 bases between. Germline V gene sequence: CDR1 SGHNT, CDR2 YYREEE (reference sequence).

The rearrangement joins TRBV7-2 to TRBJ1-2, with no clear D. Per germline, CDR1 SGHTA and CDR2 FQGNSA. The CDR3 covers 14 residues. V lost 5 bases to trimming and J lost 4 bases, with 14 bases between them. CDR3 sequence (DNA): TGTGCCAGCAGCCCCAGTGGGCAGATCTATGGCTACACCTTC. It translates to CASSPSGQIYGYTF.

This clone was recorded a few times. The chain carries TRBV12-3 or TRBV12-4 and TRBJ2-3; D may be TRBD1 (5 bases). V was trimmed by 8 bases and J by 0 bases, leaving 9 bases between them. The CDR3 extends over 13 amino acids. CDR3 bases: TGTGCCAGCCACGACAGCAGCACAGATACGCAGTATTTT. This sequence encodes CASHDSSTDTQYF.

This rearrangement joins TRBV4-2 to TRBJ2-7; perhaps TRBD1 as D (6 bases). The CDR3 spans 15 residues. From germline, CDR1 is LGHNA and CDR2 YNFKEQ. Trimming stripped 4 bases from V and 0 bases from J, with 13 bases between. The CDR3 nucleotides are TGTGCCAGCAGCCCGCTGGAAGGGGGCTCCTACGAGCAGTACTTC. Translation: CASSPLEGGSYEQYF.

The chain uses TRBV4-3 and TRBJ2-7; TRBD1 is a possible D gene (6 bases). This CDR3 comprises 16 residues. The V gene's germline CDR1 is LGHNA and CDR2 YSLEER. The V gene lost 0 bases and the J gene lost 1 base, with 13 bases spanning the gap. The CDR3 reads CASSQDRGGDSYEQYF. CDR3 nucleotides: TGCGCCAGCAGCCAAGATCGTGGGGGCGATTCCTACGAGCAGTACTTC.

This chain uses TRBV29-1 with TRBJ2-1; TRBD1 agrees at 7 bases. V lost 6 bases, J lost 0 bases, and 11 bases stayed unmatched. The germline gives CDR1 SQVTM, CDR2 ANQGSEA. This CDR3 has 16 residues. The CDR3 bases are TGCAGCGTAACAAACAGGGGCCCAAGCTCCTACAATGAGCAGTTCTTC. Protein sequence: CSVTNRGPSSYNEQFF.

The CDR3 DNA is TGTGCCAGCAGTCCCACCGGGGTGCCAATGGCCCAGTACTTC. This codes for CASSPTGVPMAQYF. This chain links TRBV6-2 or TRBV6-3 with TRBJ2-5; TRBD2 is a possible D gene (5 bases). The CDR3 covers 14 residues. CDR1 and CDR2 from the germline V gene are MNHEY and SVGEGT. V dropped 5 bases and J dropped 9 bases, with 19 bases sitting between them.

The rearrangement links TRBV5-1 to TRBJ2-2, with a possible D match to TRBD1 (7 bases). The CDR3 sequence is 17 residues long. The V and J ends lost 0 bases and 2 bases respectively, with 14 bases between them. Germline V gives CDR1 SGHRS, CDR2 YFSETQ. This CDR3 is CASSLGAGQKNTGELFF. The DNA of the CDR3 is TGCGCCAGCAGCTTGGGGGCGGGACAGAAAAACACCGGGGAGCTGTTTTTT.

This clone was picked up one time. The V and J genes are TRBV7-3 and TRBJ2-1; 7 bases line up with TRBD2. Germline CDR1 reads SGHTA; CDR2 reads FQGTGA. J gave up 4 bases and V 0 bases, and 6 bases lay outside the gene matches. CDR3 length: 16 amino acids. CDR3 sequence reads: CASSLTASGDYNEQFF. DNA for the CDR3: TGTGCCAGCAGCTTAACGGCTAGCGGCGATTACAATGAGCAGTTCTTC.

V and J are TRBV19 and TRBJ1-1; possible D gene TRBD1, 6 bases. Germline-derived CDR1 and CDR2 are LNHDA and SQIVND (reference sequence). Between the trimmed V and J ends, which lost 9 bases and 0 bases, there was a span of 11 bases. The length of the CDR3 is 13 residues. The CDR3 bases are TGTGCCAGCAAGGGGGATATGAACACTGAAGCTTTCTTT. Translating gives CASKGDMNTEAFF.

The chain links TRBV7-7 to TRBJ1-6; the D gene is possibly TRBD1 (6 bases). V lost 6 bases, J lost 4 bases, and 19 bases lay in between. Germline CDR1 SSHAT, CDR2 FNYEAQ (reference sequence). The CDR3 runs to 17 residues. Here the CDR3 reads CASSFTRTELYNSPLHF. Here the CDR3 DNA reads TGTGCCAGCAGTTTCACCCGGACAGAGCTTTATAATTCACCCCTCCACTTT.

The rearrangement links TRBV27 to TRBJ2-2; TRBD1 is a possible D gene (5 bases). The CDR3 sequence is 15 residues long. Germline CDR1 reads MNHEY; CDR2 reads SMNVEV (reference sequence). The V end was cut by 3 bases, the J end by 6 bases, with 14 bases between. CDR3 residues: CASSFGASRAGELFF. The CDR3 region has the DNA TGTGCCAGCAGTTTTGGGGCGAGTCGGGCCGGGGAGCTGTTTTTT.

This rearrangement joins TRBV18 to TRBJ1-5, with D possibly being TRBD1 (5 bases). In germline, CDR1 is KGHSH, CDR2 LQKENI. This CDR3 is 14 amino acids long. The V end lost 6 bases, the J end lost 7 bases, and 16 bases lay between the germline ends. CDR3 sequence: CASSQGIGGQPQHF. DNA for the CDR3: TGTGCCAGCTCCCAGGGAATAGGTGGGCAGCCCCAGCATTTT.

The V gene is TRBV27, the J gene TRBJ1-1; 10 nucleotides align to TRBD1. The J segment lost 1 base and the V segment lost 5 bases, leaving 7 bases of the junction unmatched. CDR1 is MNHEY and CDR2 is SMNVEV in the germline V gene (reference sequence). CDR3 size: 16 residues. DNA for the CDR3: TGTGCCAGCAGTAACGACAGGGGGCGTTCGAACACTGAAGCTTTCTTT. Protein: CASSNDRGRSNTEAFF.

Worth noting for this clone: Germline and junction disagree at one end, which may indicate a read error. This chain connects TRBV5-1 to TRBJ1-2; D perhaps matches TRBD1 (6 bases). Germline CDR1 reads SGHRS; CDR2 reads YFSETQ. This CDR3 has 17 residues. The CDR3 region is CASTLGDRGGSVYGYTF. CDR3 in DNA: TGCGCCAGCACCTTGGGTGATCGGGGGGGCTCTGTCTATGGCTACACCTTC.

In its sample, this clone was seen once. The V call is TRBV12-3 or TRBV12-4, the J call TRBJ2-1; 11 nucleotides align to TRBD2. CDR3 length: 12 residues. The trim removed 0 bases at V and 15 bases at J, leaving 1 base unmatched. The CDR3 spells CASSLAGLAAFF. The CDR3, as DNA: TGTGCCAGCAGTTTAGCGGGACTAGCGGCGTTCTTC.

The chain joins TRBV6-5 to TRBJ1-2; D is uncertain. The CDR3 contains 12 residues. CDR1 MNHEY and CDR2 SVGAGI come from the germline V gene. V gave up 4 bases and J gave up 8 bases, with 11 bases separating them. CDR3 region: CASSLVQRGYTF. The CDR3, as DNA: TGTGCCAGCAGTTTGGTCCAGAGGGGCTACACCTTC.